The entry below describes one T cell receptor (beta chain). Antigen unknown. These data are taken from a study of vaccination effects on CD4 cells after COVID-19. Germline values: CDR1 SNHLY, CDR2 FYNNEI. V was pared by 7 bases and J by 4 bases, with 14 bases between. CDR3 size: 14 residues. Before any sequencing was done, the ViraFEST assay used viral peptide pools to expand antigen-specific CD4+ T cells. CD4+ T cell isolation took place after nine to eleven days of culture. Of the BNT162b2 and mRNA-1273 vaccines, participants received two doses of one or the other. Each well held 1.5 million to 2 million PBMC cultured with around 10 ug/ml peptides and about 10 IU/ml IL-2. The protocol was immunoSEQ multiplex PCR, while the TCRdb copy is restricted to in-frame clones and leaves out a portion. The sample has around 24,000 clones; over 60% are singletons. Study-level findings and limits: Both infection-induced and vaccine-induced clones contracted markedly at late post-vaccination timepoints.

The origin of this receptor is a human donor who received a COVID-19 vaccine. Some clones in this sample may be carry-over from other donors' samples. The V gene is TRBV2, the J gene TRBJ1-5; D possibly corresponds to TRBD1 (6 bases). Here the sequenced sample was CD4+ T cells from PBMCs cultured with SARS-CoV-2 spike peptides, taken after COVID-19 vaccination. The CDR3 nucleotides read TGTGCCAGCAACGATAGGGGGGGGAATCAGCCCCAGCATTTT. Translated, it gives CASNDRGGNQPQHF.